This T cell receptor (beta chain) is drawn from a study of OX40 agonist ivuxolimab in advanced cancers. Background on the study: Recorded diagnoses for dose-escalation patients were hepatocellular carcinoma, melanoma, renal cell or head and neck cancer. Past anti-PD-1, anti-PD-L1 or anti-CTLA-4 therapy was accepted, and around 40% had received some.

Study-level findings and limits: The work left the antigen specificity of expanded peripheral T cells undetermined. Patients who responded partially at 0.1-3.0 mg/kg showed clonal expansion ranking among the lowest.

Turning to this clone: What it binds is unknown.

Method: immunoSEQ multiplex PCR; TCRdb's copy keeps in-frame clones and lacks some. The sample holds some 22,000 clones, over 75% seen once. The germline CDR1 and CDR2 sequences are MNHEY and SMNVEV (reference sequence). V shed 6 bases and J shed 0 bases, with 9 bases lying between them. This CDR3 spans 15 amino acids. The sequence was obtained from an adult with an advanced solid tumor such as melanoma, head and neck, liver or kidney cancer. The chain combines TRBV27 with TRBJ2-6; TRBD1 might be the D (6 bases). This sample comprised CD4+ or CD8+ T cells sorted from blood, obtained in a trial of the OX40 agonist ivuxolimab. The CDR3 bases are TGTGCCAGCAGAACAGGGAGCTCTGGGGCCAACGTCCTGACTTTC. It is translated as CASRTGSSGANVLTF.